This TCR beta chain was profiled in a study of shared clonotypes between healthy human individuals. About the research overall: Ranging from 18 to 49 in age, donors were two women and a few men. Study results and caveats: It was expected that sequencing depth would affect clonotype sharing among donors. Generation probabilities of non-shared clonotypes were lower (relative to those shared by all four donors).

As regards this clone: The antigen remains undetermined.

The CDR3 sequence is 13 residues long. The germline V gene has CDR1 SGHAT and CDR2 FQNNGV. Trimming stripped 4 bases from V and 6 bases from J, with 12 bases between. As defined, naive CD8 cells were CD45RO-negative and positively selected for CCR7, with terminally differentiated effector memory CD45RA+ cells excluded. Per the original data handling: ImmunoSEQ junction-only sequences lacked quality scores, so their filtering differed. This table comes from immunoSEQ multiplex PCR, and its TCRdb copy is limited to in-frame clones, with some not included. V, J and clone size are taken as reported in that table, and D and trimming were inferred from the DNA itself. The table includes millions of clones, about 95% detected once.

The source is a man younger than 35 in good health. The chain uses TRBV11-2 and TRBJ1-1; D is perhaps TRBD1 (6 bases). Sequencing was carried out using naive CD8+ T cells sorted from blood. DNA for the CDR3: TGTGCCAGCAGCTCGACAGGTATCCCTGAAGCTTTCTTT. Translation gives CASSSTGIPEAFF.